This T cell receptor (beta chain) was profiled in a study of T cells in localized non-small cell lung cancer. The CDR3 spans 14 residues. Germline lookup yields CDR1 SGHVS and CDR2 FQNEAQ. Trimming took off 7 bases at V and 6 bases at J, with 18 bases between the two ends. TCRdb keeps only in-frame clones here, not all; method: immunoSEQ multiplex PCR. This repertoire shows fewer than 95,000 clones, around 90% found once; its top ten account for roughly 4.3%. This clonotype was sampled from a woman aged 40 to 75 with stage II squamous cell lung carcinoma. Here the sequenced sample was PBMCs, taken before any cancer treatment. J is TRBJ1-2 and V is TRBV7-8; a possible D gene is TRBD1 (6 bases). CDR3 DNA: TGTGCCAGCACCGAAAGGGGGAGGAGGGATGGCTACACCTTC. Encoded protein: CASTERGRRDGYTF. Together with reference TRBV7-8 and TRBJ1-2, the CDR3 gives the full variable domain: GAGVSQSPRYKVAKRGQDVALRCDPISGHVSLFWYQQALGQGPEFLTYFQNEAQLDKSGLPSDRFFAERPEGSVSTLKIQRTQQEDSAVYLCASTERGRRDGYTFGSGTRLTVV.